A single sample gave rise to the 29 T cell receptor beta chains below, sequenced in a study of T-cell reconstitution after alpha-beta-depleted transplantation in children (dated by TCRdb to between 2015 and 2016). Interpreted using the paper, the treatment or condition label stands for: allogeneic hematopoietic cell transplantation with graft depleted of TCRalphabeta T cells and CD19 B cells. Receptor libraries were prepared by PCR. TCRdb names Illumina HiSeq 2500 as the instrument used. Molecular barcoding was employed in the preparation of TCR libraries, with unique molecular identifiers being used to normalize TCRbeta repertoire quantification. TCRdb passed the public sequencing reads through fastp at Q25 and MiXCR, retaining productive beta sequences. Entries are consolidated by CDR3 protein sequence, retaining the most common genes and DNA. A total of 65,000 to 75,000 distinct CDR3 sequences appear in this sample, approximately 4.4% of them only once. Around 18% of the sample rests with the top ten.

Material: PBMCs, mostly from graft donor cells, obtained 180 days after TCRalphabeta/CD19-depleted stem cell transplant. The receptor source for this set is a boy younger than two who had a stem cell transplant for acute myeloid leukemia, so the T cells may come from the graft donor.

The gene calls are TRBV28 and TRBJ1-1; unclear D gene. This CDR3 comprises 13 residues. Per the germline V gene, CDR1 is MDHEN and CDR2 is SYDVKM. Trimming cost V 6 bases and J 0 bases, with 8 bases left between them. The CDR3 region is CASRPLLNTEAFF. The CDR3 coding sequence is TGTGCCAGCAGGCCGCTATTGAACACTGAAGCTTTCTTT.

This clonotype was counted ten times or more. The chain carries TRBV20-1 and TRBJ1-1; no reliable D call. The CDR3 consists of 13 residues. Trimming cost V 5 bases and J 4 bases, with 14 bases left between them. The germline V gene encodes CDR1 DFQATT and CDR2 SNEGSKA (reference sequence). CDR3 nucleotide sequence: TGCAGTGCTTTTCCCGGACTGGCCACTGAAGCTTTCTTT. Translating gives CSAFPGLATEAFF.

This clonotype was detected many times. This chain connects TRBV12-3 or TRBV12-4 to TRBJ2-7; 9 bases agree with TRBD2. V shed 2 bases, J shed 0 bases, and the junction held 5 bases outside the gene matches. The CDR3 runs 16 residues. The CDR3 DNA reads TGTGCCAGCAGTTTACCCGCGGGGGGGCCCTCCTACGAGCAGTACGTC. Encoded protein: CASSLPAGGPSYEQYV.

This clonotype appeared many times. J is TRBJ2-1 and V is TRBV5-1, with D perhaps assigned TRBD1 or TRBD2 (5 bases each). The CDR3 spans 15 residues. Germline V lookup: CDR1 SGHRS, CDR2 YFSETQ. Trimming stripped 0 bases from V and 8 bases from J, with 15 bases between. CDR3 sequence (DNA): TGCGCCAGCAGCTTGGGAGGGGTTCCTACTGATGAGCAGTTCTTC. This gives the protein CASSLGGVPTDEQFF.

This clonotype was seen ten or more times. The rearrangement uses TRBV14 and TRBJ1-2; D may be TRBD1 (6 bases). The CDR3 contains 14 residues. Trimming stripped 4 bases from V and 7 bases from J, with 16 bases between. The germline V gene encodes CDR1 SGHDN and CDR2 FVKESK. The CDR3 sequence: CASSPWTDGGGYTF. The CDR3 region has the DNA TGTGCCAGCAGCCCCTGGACAGACGGCGGTGGCTACACCTTC. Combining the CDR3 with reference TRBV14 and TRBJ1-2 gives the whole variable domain EAGVTQFPSHSVIEKGQTVTLRCDPISGHDNLYWYRRVMGKEIKFLLHFVKESKQDESGMPNNRFLAERTGGTYSTLKVQPAELEDSGVYFCASSPWTDGGGYTFGSGTRLTVV.

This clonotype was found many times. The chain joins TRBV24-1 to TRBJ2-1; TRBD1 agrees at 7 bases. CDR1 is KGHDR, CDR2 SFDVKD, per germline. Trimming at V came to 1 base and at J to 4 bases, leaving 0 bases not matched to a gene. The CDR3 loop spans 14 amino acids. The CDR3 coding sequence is TGTGCCACCAGTGATTTACAGGGGTACAATGAGCAGTTCTTC. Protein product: CATSDLQGYNEQFF.

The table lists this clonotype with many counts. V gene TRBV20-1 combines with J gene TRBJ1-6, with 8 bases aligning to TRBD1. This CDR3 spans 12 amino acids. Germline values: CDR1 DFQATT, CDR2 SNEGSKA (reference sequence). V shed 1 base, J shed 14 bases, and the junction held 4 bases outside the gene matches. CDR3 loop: CSARGQGIALHF. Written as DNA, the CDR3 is TGCAGTGCTAGAGGACAGGGGATAGCCCTCCACTTT.

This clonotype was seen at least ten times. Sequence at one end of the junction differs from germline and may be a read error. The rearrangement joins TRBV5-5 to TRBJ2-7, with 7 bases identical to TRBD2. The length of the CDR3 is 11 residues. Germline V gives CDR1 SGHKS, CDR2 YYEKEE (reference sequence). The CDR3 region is CASSSREGTNF. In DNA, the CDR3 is TGTGCCAGCAGCTCCAGGGAGGGGACCAACTTC.

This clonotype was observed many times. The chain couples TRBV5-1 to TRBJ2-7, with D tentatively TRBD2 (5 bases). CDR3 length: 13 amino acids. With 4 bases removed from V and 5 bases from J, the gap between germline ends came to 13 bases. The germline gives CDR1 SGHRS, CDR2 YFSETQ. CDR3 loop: CASSRGCFNEQYF. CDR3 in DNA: TGCGCCAGCAGCCGAGGGTGTTTCAACGAGCAGTACTTC. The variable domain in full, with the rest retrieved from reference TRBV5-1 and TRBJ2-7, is KAGVTQTPRYLIKTRGQQVTLSCSPISGHRSVSWYQQTPGQGLQFLFEYFSETQRNKGNFPGRFSGRQFSNSRSEMNVSTLELGDSALYLCASSRGCFNEQYFGPGTRLTVT.

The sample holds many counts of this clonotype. The CDR3 DNA follows: TGTGCCAGCAGTTTATGGGGAAACACCATATATTTT. This encodes CASSLWGNTIYF. The chain recombines TRBV12-3 or TRBV12-4 with TRBJ1-3; no definite D call. The CDR3 runs to 12 residues. Trimming took 2 bases from V and 4 from J, leaving 3 bases between them.

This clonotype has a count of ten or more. The CDR3 coding sequence is TGTGCCAGCCGGCGGGGCTACGAGCAGTACTTC. This gives the protein CASRRGYEQYF. The chain combines TRBV6-5 with TRBJ2-7, with a weak D call TRBD2 (6 bases). The CDR3 loop spans 11 amino acids. V lost 8 bases and J lost 3, with 8 bases in between. In germline, CDR1 is MNHEY, CDR2 SVGAGI.

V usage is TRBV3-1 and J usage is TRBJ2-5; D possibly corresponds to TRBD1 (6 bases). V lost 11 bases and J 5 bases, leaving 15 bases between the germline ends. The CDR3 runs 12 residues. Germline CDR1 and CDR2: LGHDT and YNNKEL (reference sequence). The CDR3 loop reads CALGQFVETQYF. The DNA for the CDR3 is TGTGCCCTCGGACAGTTCGTTGAGACCCAGTACTTC.

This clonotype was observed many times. Here the CDR3 reads CSVLAGGISSYNEQFF. The CDR3 DNA is TGCAGCGTACTAGCGGGGGGGATCAGCTCCTACAATGAGCAGTTCTTC. This chain connects TRBV29-1 to TRBJ2-1, with 13 bases aligning to TRBD2. The CDR3 covers 16 residues. CDR1 and CDR2 (germline): SQVTM, ANQGSEA. The J segment lost 0 bases and the V segment lost 6 bases, leaving 5 bases of the junction unmatched.

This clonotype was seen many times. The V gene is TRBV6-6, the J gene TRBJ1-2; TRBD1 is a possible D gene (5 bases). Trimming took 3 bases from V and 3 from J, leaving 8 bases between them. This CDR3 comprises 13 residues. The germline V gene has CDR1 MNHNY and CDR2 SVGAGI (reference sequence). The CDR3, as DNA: TGTGCCAGCAGTTATCGGGGCCACTATGGCTACACCTTC. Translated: CASSYRGHYGYTF.

For the CDR3, the DNA is TGTGCCAGTAGTAAGGCGGGGGAGGGAGATACGCAGTATTTT. This gives the protein CASSKAGEGDTQYF. This chain links TRBV19 with TRBJ2-3; 7 nucleotides line up with TRBD2. The germline V gene has CDR1 LNHDA and CDR2 SQIVND (reference sequence). The V segment lost 4 bases and the J segment 5 bases; nucleotides outside the gene matches: 6. The CDR3 has 14 residues.

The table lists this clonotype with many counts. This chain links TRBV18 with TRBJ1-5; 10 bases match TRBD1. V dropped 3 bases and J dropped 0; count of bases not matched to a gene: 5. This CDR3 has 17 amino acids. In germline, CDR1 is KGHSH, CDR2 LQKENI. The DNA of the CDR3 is TGTGCCAGCTCACCCGGGACAGGGGACTATAGCAATCAGCCCCAGCATTTT. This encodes CASSPGTGDYSNQPQHF.

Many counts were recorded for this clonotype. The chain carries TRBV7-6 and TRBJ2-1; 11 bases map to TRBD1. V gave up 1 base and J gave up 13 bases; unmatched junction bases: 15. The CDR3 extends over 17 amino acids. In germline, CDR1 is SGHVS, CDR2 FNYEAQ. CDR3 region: CASSLGLGQGGTRSQFF. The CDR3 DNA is TGTGCCAGCAGCTTAGGCCTGGGACAGGGGGGTACTAGGTCCCAGTTCTTC.

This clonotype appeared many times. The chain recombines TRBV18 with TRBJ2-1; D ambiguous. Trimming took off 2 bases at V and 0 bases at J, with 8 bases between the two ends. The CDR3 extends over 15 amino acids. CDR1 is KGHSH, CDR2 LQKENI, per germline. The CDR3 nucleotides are TGTGCCAGCTCACCAGAGCTGAGCTCCTACAATGAGCAGTTCTTC. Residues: CASSPELSSYNEQFF.

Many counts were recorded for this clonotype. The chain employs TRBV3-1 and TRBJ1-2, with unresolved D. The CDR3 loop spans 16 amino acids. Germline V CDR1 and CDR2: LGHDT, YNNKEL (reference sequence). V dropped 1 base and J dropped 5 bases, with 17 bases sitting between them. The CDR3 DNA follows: TGTGCCAGCAGCCAAGTCCCAACTAAGGACTTATATGGCTACACCTTC. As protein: CASSQVPTKDLYGYTF.

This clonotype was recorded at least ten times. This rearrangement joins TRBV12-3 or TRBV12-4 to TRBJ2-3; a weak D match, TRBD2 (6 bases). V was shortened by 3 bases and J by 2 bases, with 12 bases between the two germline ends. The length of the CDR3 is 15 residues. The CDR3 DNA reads TGTGCCAGCAGTTTTACGGGGGTATTCACAGATACGCAGTATTTT. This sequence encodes CASSFTGVFTDTQYF.

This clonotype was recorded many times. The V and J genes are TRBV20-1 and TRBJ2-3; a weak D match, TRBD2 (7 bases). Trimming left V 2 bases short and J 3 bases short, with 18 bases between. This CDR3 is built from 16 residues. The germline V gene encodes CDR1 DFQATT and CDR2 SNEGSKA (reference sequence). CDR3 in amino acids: CSARPAQGRGTDTQYF. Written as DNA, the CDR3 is TGCAGTGCTAGACCCGCGCAGGGGAGGGGGACAGATACGCAGTATTTT.

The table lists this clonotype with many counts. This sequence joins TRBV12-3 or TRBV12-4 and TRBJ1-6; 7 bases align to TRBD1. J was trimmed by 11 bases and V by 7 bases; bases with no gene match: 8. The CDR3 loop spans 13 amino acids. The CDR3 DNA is TGTGCCAGCACACCGGCACAGGGGACACCCCTCCACTTT. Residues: CASTPAQGTPLHF.

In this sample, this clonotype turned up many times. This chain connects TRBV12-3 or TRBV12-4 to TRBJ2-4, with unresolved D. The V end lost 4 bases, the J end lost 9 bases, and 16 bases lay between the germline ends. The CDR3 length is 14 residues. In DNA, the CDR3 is TGTGCCAGCAGTTCCGGAGACCCCCCGAGCATTCAGTACTTC. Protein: CASSSGDPPSIQYF.

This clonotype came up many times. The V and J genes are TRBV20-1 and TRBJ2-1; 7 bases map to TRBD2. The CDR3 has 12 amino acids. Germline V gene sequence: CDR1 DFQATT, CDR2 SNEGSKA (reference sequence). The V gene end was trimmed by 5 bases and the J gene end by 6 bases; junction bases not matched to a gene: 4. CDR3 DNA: TGCAGTGCTGGTCGGACTAGCAATGAGCAGTTCTTC. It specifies CSAGRTSNEQFF.

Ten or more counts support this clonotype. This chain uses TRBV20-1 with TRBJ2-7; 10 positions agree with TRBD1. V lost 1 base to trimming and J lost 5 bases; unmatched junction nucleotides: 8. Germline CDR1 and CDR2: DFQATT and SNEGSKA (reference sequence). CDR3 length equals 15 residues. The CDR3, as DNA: TGCAGTGCTAGAGCGCCGACAGGGGGCGACCACGAGCAGTACTTC. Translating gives CSARAPTGGDHEQYF.

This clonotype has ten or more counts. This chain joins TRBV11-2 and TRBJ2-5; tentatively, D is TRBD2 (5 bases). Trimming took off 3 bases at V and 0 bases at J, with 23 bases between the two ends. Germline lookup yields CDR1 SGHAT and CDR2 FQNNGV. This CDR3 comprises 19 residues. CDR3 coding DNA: TGTGCCAGCAGCTTTAGTTATTTGCCGGGGATAAAGTACCAAGAGACCCAGTACTTC. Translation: CASSFSYLPGIKYQETQYF.

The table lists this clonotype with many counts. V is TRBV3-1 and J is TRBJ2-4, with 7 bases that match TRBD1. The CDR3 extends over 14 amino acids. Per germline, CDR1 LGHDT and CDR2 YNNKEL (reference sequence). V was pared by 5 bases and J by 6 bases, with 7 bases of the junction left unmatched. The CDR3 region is CASSARGQGNIQYF. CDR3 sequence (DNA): TGTGCCAGCAGCGCGAGGGGGCAGGGAAACATTCAGTACTTC.

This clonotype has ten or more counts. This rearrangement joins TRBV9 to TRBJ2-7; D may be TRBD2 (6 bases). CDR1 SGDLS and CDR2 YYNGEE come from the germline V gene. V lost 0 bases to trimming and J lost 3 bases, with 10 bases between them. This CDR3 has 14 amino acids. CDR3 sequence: CASSVAGGDYEQYF. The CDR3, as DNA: TGTGCCAGCAGCGTAGCTGGCGGGGACTACGAGCAGTACTTC.

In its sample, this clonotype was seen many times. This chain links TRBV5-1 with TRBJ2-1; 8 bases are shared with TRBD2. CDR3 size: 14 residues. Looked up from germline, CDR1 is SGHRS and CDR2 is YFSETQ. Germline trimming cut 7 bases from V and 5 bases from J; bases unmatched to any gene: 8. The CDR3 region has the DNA TGCGCCAGCGGGACTAGGAGGGACCACAATGAGCAGTTCTTC. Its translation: CASGTRRDHNEQFF. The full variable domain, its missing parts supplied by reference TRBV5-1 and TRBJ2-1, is KAGVTQTPRYLIKTRGQQVTLSCSPISGHRSVSWYQQTPGQGLQFLFEYFSETQRNKGNFPGRFSGRQFSNSRSEMNVSTLELGDSALYLCASGTRRDHNEQFFGPGTRLTVL.